The T cell receptor (beta chain) described here comes from a study of T-cell reconstitution after alpha-beta-depleted transplantation in children. Between the trimmed V and J ends, which lost 5 bases and 7 bases, there was a span of 15 bases. The length of the CDR3 is 13 residues. CDR1 is MDHEN, CDR2 SYDVKM, per germline. On this clonotype: Its specificity is unknown.

Unique molecular identifiers were incorporated into the prepared TCRbeta library. Each CDR3 protein is one row after TCRdb ran MiXCR on the PCR reads. The sample consists of 250,000 to 350,000 distinct CDR3 sequences, around 25% of them appearing once. Findings and limits, study-wide: Reportedly, alpha-beta T cells present about two months post-transplant originated from several hundred expanded clones of graft origin. Certain patients had high TCRbeta diversity at day 60, and it came from recipient T cells and thymic progenitors that survived. One year after transplant, T-cell counts and diversity came mostly from newly produced T cells.

This specimen consisted of PBMCs, mostly from graft donor cells, obtained 180 days after TCRalphabeta/CD19-depleted stem cell transplant. The receptor's source is a male patient aged 10-17 years who had a stem cell transplant for acute lymphoblastic leukemia, so the T cells may come from the graft donor. The chain couples TRBV28 to TRBJ2-7, with D perhaps matching TRBD1 or TRBD2 (6 bases each). CDR3 sequence: CASSRGRLEEQYF. CDR3 sequence (DNA): TGTGCCAGCAGTCGGGGGCGACTAGAAGAGCAGTACTTC. Based on the CDR3 plus reference TRBV28 and TRBJ2-7, the full variable domain is DVKVTQSSRYLVKRTGEKVFLECVQDMDHENMFWYRQDPGLGLRLIYFSYDVKMKEKGDIPEGYSVSREKKERFSLILESASTNQTSMYLCASSRGRLEEQYFGPGTRLTVT.